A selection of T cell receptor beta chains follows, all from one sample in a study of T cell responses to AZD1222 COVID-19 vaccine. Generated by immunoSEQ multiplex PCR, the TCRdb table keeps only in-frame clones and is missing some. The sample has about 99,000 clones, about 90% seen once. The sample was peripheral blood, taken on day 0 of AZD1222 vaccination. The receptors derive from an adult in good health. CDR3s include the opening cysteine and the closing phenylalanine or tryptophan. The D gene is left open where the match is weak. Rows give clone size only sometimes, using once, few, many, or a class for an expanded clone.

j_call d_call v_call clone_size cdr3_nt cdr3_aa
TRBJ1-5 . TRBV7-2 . TGTGCCAGCAGCATGGGACTGCAATGGGAGCCCCAGCATTTT CASSMGLQWEPQHF
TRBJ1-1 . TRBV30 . TGTGCCTGGAGCCCCGACACGAACACTGAAGCTTTCTTT CAWSPDTNTEAFF
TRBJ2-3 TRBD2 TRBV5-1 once TGTGCCACCCGGACTAGCGCAGACACAGATACGCAGTATTTT CATRTSADTDTQYF
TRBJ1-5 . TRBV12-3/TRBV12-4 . TGTGCCAGCAGTCGGGACAATCAGCCCCAGCATTTT CASSRDNQPQHF
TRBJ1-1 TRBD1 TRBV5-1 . TGCGCCAGCAGACATGGACAGGGGACGATGAACACTGAAGCTTTCTTT CASRHGQGTMNTEAFF
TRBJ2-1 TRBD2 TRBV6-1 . TGTGCCAGCAATCAAGCGGGAGGGAGCTCCTACAATGAGCAGTTCTTC CASNQAGGSSYNEQFF
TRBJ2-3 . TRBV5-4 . TGTGCCAGCAGCCGAAGACTAGAATCAGATACGCAGTATTTT CASSRRLESDTQYF
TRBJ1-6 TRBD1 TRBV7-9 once TGTGCCAGCAGCGGACAGGGGGCTTCTAATTCACCCCTCCACTTT CASSGQGASNSPLHF
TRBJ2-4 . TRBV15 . TGTGCCACCAGCAGCCTGAAGGACGGGCTAGCCAAAAACATTCAGTACTTC CATSSLKDGLAKNIQYF
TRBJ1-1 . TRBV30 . TGTGCCTGGAGCTACCAGGGGGAAGCTTTCTTT CAWSYQGEAFF
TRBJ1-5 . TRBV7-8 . TGTGCCAGCAGCTTAGCGGGCAGTCAGCCCCAGCATTTT CASSLAGSQPQHF
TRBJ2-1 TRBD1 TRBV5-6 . TGTGCCAGCAGCAAACAGGGGGTCAACTACAATGAGCAGTTCTTC CASSKQGVNYNEQFF
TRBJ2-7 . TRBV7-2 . TGTGCCAGCAGCTTCGGGGTCTCCAGCTCCTACGAGCAGTACTTC CASSFGVSSSYEQYF
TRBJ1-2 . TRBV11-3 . TGTGCCAGCAGCCGTCGGGAGGGCTATGGCTACACCTTC CASSRREGYGYTF
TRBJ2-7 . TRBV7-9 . TGTGCCAGCAGGAATTTACAGACAAACTACGAGCAGTACTTC CASRNLQTNYEQYF
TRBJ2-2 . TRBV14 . TGTGCCAGCAGCGCCAAGAACACCGGGGAGCTGTTTTTT CASSAKNTGELFF
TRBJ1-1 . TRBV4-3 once TGCGCCAGCAGCCAACTAACAAGCGTTAGAGAAGCTTTCTTT CASSQLTSVREAFF
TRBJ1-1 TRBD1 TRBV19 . TGTGCCTGCGACGGGACAGGGAACACTGAAGCTTTCTTT CACDGTGNTEAFF
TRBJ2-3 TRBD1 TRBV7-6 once TGTGCCAGCAGCTTAGGGTCACAGGGGGCATCAGATACGCAGTATTTT CASSLGSQGASDTQYF
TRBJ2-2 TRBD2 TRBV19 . TGTGCCAGTAGTGGTAGCGGGAGTCTTATCGGGGAGCTGTTTTTT CASSGSGSLIGELFF
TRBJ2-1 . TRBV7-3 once TGTGCCAGCAGCGCGACGGGCCCGGTGGGGAATGAGCAGTTCTTC CASSATGPVGNEQFF
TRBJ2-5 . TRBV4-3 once TGCGCCAGCAGCCAAGATGGGATAGGGGACCAAGAGACCCAGTACTTC CASSQDGIGDQETQYF
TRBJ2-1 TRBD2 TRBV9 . TGTGCCAGCAGCGGACGGGAGGGTTACAATGAGCAGTTCTTC CASSGREGYNEQFF
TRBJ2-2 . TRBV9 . TGTGCCAGCAGCGTACGGTCGGACACCGGGGAGCTGTTTTTT CASSVRSDTGELFF
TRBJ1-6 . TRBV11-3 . TGTGCCAGCAGCTTAATACAAGGGAAGGGGTCACCCCTCCACTTT CASSLIQGKGSPLHF
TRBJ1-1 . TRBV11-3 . TGTGCCAGCAGCTTAATCGTCACTGAAGCTTTCTTT CASSLIVTEAFF
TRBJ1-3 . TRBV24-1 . TGTGCCACCAGTGAGAGAAACAGCCTAAACTCTGGAAACACCATATATTTT CATSERNSLNSGNTIYF
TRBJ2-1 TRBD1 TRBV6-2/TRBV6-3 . TGTGCCAGCAGTTACAAAGGGACAGAATTCGATGAGCAGTTCTTC CASSYKGTEFDEQFF
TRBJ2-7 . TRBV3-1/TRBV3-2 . TGTGCCAGCAGCCAAGGTCCCAGCTACGAGCAGTACTTC CASSQGPSYEQYF
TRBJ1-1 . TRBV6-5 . TGTGCCAGCAGTTACTACCCCGCGACAGGTGAAGCTTTCTTT CASSYYPATGEAFF
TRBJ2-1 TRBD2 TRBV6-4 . TGTGCCAGCTCGCGACTAGCGGGATACCATGAGCAGTTCTTC CASSRLAGYHEQFF
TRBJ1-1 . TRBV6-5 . TGTGCCAGCAGCCGACAGTGGAACACTGAAGCTTTCTTT CASSRQWNTEAFF
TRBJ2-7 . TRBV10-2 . TGCGCCAGCAGTGGGTCTCGGGCCATAGAAGGGTACTTC CASSGSRAIEGYF
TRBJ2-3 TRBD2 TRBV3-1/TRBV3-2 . TGTGCCAGCAGCCAAGATGGGGAGCGGGGGGGCACAGATACGCAGTATTTT CASSQDGERGGTDTQYF
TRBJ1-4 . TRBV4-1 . TGCGCCAGCAGCGGACCGACAGGCTACGGGGAAAAACTGTTTTTT CASSGPTGYGEKLFF
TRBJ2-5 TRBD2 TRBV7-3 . TGTGCCAGCAGCCAGGGGGCTAGCGGGGGCCAAGAGACCCAGTACTTC CASSQGASGGQETQYF
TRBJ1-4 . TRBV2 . TGTGCCAGCAGTGTGGAAAGGGCCCCTAATGAAAAACTGTTTTTT CASSVERAPNEKLFF
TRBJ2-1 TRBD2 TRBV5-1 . TGTGCCAGCAGCGCCCCTAGCGGATCCCCTTCGTTCGAGCAGTTCTTC CASSAPSGSPSFEQFF
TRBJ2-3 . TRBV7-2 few TGTGCCAGCAGCCTGGGCTTCGGGGGAGCCTCCTCCCGGGATACGCAGTATTTT CASSLGFGGASSRDTQYF
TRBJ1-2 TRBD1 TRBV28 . TGTGCCAGCAGCGAACTCGAGACAGGGGGCTATGGCTACACCTTC CASSELETGGYGYTF
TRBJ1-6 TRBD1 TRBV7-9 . TGTGCCAGCAGCCTGACCGGGACAGGGGGTTCACCCCTCCACTTT CASSLTGTGGSPLHF
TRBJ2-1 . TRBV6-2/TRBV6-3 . TGTGCCAGCAGTTACGGCCTAGTTGTAGACTGGGTCTTC CASSYGLVVDWVF
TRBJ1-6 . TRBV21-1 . TGTGCCAGCAGCAAAGCGCTGGCGGTCTATAATTCACCCCTCCACTTT CASSKALAVYNSPLHF
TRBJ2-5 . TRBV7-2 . TGTGCCAGCAGACTCCAGGGAGGCGAGAGAGAGACCCAGTACTTC CASRLQGGERETQYF
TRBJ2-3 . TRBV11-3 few TGTGCCAGCAGCCCAAGCGGTAGCACAGATACGCAGTATTTT CASSPSGSTDTQYF
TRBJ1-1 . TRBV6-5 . TGTGCCAGCAGTTATAATGGAGGGTTGAACACTGAAGCTTTCTTT CASSYNGGLNTEAFF
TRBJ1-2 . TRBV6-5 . TGTGCCAGCAGTCGGGACGGCTATGGCTACACCTTC CASSRDGYGYTF
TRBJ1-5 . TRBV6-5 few TGTGCCAGCGCGTCTCTTTCTAGCAATCAGCCCCAGCATTTT CASASLSSNQPQHF
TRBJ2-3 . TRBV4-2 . TGTGCCAGCAGCCAAGTTGAAACGCCGTACGGCACAGATACGCAGTATTTT CASSQVETPYGTDTQYF
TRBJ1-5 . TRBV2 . TGTGCCAGCAAGGGGGGCCCAGGTCAGCCCCAGCATTTT CASKGGPGQPQHF
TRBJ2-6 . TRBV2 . TGTGCCAGCAGTGAAGCCGGGACGGGGAGGACTGGGGCCAACGTCCTGACTTTC CASSEAGTGRTGANVLTF
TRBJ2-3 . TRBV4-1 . TGCGCCAGCAGCCAATCGGGTACAGATACGCAGTATTTT CASSQSGTDTQYF
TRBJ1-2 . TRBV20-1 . TGCACCGCAACGGGGGGGAATGGCTACACCTTC CTATGGNGYTF
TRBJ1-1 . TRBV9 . TGTGCCAGCAGCGTAGCCCTGAACACTGAAGCTTTCTTT CASSVALNTEAFF
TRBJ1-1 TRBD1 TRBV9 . TGTGCCAGCAGCGGGGGTGGGACAGGGATGGCTTTCTTT CASSGGGTGMAFF
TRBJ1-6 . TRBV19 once TGTGCCACCAAAGACAGCACGAGGAATTCACCCCTCCACTTT CATKDSTRNSPLHF
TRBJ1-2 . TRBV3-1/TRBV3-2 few TGTGCCAGCAGCCATACGGGACGGGAATATGGCTACACCTTC CASSHTGREYGYTF
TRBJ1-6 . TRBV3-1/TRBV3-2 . TGTGCCAGCAGCCAGGAGGTCGTCGCAAGCCCTTCACCCCTCCACTTT CASSQEVVASPSPLHF
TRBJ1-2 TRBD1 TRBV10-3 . TGTGCCACCTCGACAGGGCGGTATGGCTACACCTTC CATSTGRYGYTF